The TCR beta chain described here comes from a study of circulating CD8 cells and anti-PD-1 response in melanoma. Study in general: Responders had complete or partial responses; non-responders had stable or progressive disease.

Each library started from approximately 14 ng of total RNA using the QIAseq Immune Repertoire TCR panel. TCRdb processed the reads anew with MiXCR; each CDR3 protein has one entry. The sample contains 510 or so distinct CDR3 sequences, roughly 9.2% of which appear only once. Study-wide findings and caveats: PD-1 and DPOS subsets showed similar, higher clonality than DNEG. Under 8% of TRB clonotypes were shared between subsets at M1. Patients included both untreated and previously treated individuals.

This clonotype is classed as large. Its specificity is unknown. Four subsets defined by PD-1 and/or TIGIT were sorted from live CD3+CD8+TCRalphabeta+ cells. CDR3 size: 14 residues. In germline, CDR1 is SGHTA, CDR2 FQGNSA. The V segment lost 5 bases and the J segment 4 bases; nucleotides outside the gene matches: 7. The chain employs TRBV7-2 and TRBJ2-7, with TRBD1 matching over 8 bases. The source of this sequence is a human donor with melanoma. Sequencing was performed on CD8+ T cells from PBMCs, taken at baseline or after one month of anti-PD-1 therapy (not recorded which). The CDR3: CASSPRQGWYEQYF. The CDR3 DNA reads as TGTGCCAGCAGCCCTCGACAGGGGTGGTACGAGCAGTACTTC.